The 24 T cell receptor beta chains presented below share a single source sample, sequenced in a study of shared clonotypes between healthy human individuals. Repertoires were generated with immunoSEQ multiplex PCR, while TCRdb's copy carries only in-frame clones and drops some. In the table there are some 1,600,000 clones, nearly 99% of which are singletons. The sample taken for sequencing was naive CD4+ T cells sorted from blood. Regarding subset: CD45RA+ positively selected. Every receptor here comes from a man aged 25-45 years in good health.

The chain combines TRBV5-4 with TRBJ1-2; 7 bases fit TRBD1. Germline V gives CDR1 SGHNT, CDR2 YYREEE (reference sequence). This CDR3 has 14 residues. The V segment lost 5 bases and the J segment 0 bases; nucleotides outside the gene matches: 4. CDR3 sequence reads: CASRRDSANYGYTF. CDR3 DNA: TGTGCCAGCAGACGGGACAGTGCTAACTATGGCTACACCTTC.

This clone was detected once. The V call is TRBV6-1, the J call TRBJ2-7; 10 bases are shared with TRBD1. This CDR3 has 15 residues. The ends lost 6 bases at V and 3 bases at J; junction bases unmatched: 8. CDR1 MNHNS and CDR2 SASEGT come from the germline V gene. This CDR3 reads CASRPRDRGGYEQYF. The CDR3 DNA reads as TGTGCCAGCAGGCCCCGGGACAGGGGTGGCTACGAGCAGTACTTC.

This chain joins TRBV15 and TRBJ2-6, with D unresolved. The length of the CDR3 is 17 residues. V lost 1 base to trimming and J lost 4 bases, with 14 bases between them. Germline V gene data show CDR1 as LNHNV and CDR2 as YYDKDF (reference sequence). CDR3 amino acids: CATSRATGDPGANVLTF. Written as DNA, the CDR3 is TGTGCCACCAGCAGAGCTACGGGCGACCCCGGGGCCAACGTCCTGACTTTC.

The V gene is TRBV15, the J gene TRBJ2-1, with TRBD2 matching 11 bases. V dropped 3 bases and J dropped 4; count of bases not matched to a gene: 2. The length of the CDR3 is 15 residues. CDR1 is LNHNV, CDR2 YYDKDF, per germline (reference sequence). The DNA for the CDR3 is TGTGCCACCAGCAGGGGGACTAGCGGATACAATGAGCAGTTCTTC. Its protein product is CATSRGTSGYNEQFF.

This chain joins TRBV28 and TRBJ2-5; possible D gene TRBD2, 5 bases. Trimming cost V 6 bases and J 7 bases, with 15 bases left between them. Per germline, CDR1 MDHEN and CDR2 SYDVKM. The CDR3 consists of 13 residues. CDR3 protein: CASSKEEWGTQYF. The CDR3 DNA sequence: TGTGCCAGCAGCAAGGAGGAATGGGGGACCCAGTACTTC.

The gene calls are TRBV2 and TRBJ2-7, with D perhaps TRBD1 (6 bases). Germline V gene sequence: CDR1 SNHLY, CDR2 FYNNEI. Trimming shortened V by 6 bases and J by 0 bases, and 18 bases separated the two germline ends. CDR3 length: 16 amino acids. CDR3 nucleotide sequence: TGTGCCAGCAGCAAACAGGGTTGGGGTCTCTCCTACGAGCAGTACTTC. Its protein is CASSKQGWGLSYEQYF.

This rearrangement joins TRBV7-7 to TRBJ2-2; D unclear. The V gene's germline CDR1 is SSHAT and CDR2 FNYEAQ (reference sequence). This CDR3 contains 12 residues. V shed 5 bases and J shed 3 bases, with 4 bases lying between them. CDR3 protein: CASSPDTGELFF. DNA for the CDR3: TGTGCCAGCAGCCCAGACACCGGGGAGCTGTTTTTT.

This chain connects TRBV25-1 to TRBJ2-7; a weak D match, TRBD2 (5 bases). V was shortened by 6 bases and J by 1 base, with 13 bases between the two germline ends. The CDR3 is made up of 14 amino acids. CDR1 is MGHDK and CDR2 is SYGVNS in the germline V gene. The CDR3: CASSLGGTSYEQYF. CDR3 in DNA: TGTGCCAGCAGCCTTGGAGGTACATCCTACGAGCAGTACTTC.

The chain has TRBV15 and TRBJ2-7, with 9 positions matching TRBD1. The length of the CDR3 is 13 residues. Trimming took 5 bases from V and 6 from J; bases not matched to a gene: 5. The germline V gene has CDR1 LNHNV and CDR2 YYDKDF (reference sequence). The chain's CDR3 is CATSRRDRAEQYF. In DNA form, the CDR3 reads TGTGCCACCAGCCGCCGGGACAGGGCCGAGCAGTACTTC. Full variable domain (outside the CDR3, taken from reference TRBV15 and TRBJ2-7): DAMVIQNPRYQVTQFGKPVTLSCSQTLNHNVMYWYQQKSSQAPKLLFHYYDKDFNNEADTPDNFQSRRPNTSFCFLDIRSPGLGDTAMYLCATSRRDRAEQYFGPGTRLTVT.

The rearrangement joins TRBV5-1 to TRBJ2-1, with 7 bases identical to TRBD2. Germline V gene data show CDR1 as SGHRS and CDR2 as YFSETQ. The CDR3 contains 13 residues. V was pared by 1 base and J by 10 bases, with 5 bases of the junction left unmatched. The CDR3 reads CASSLIPSGEQFF. The CDR3, as DNA: TGCGCCAGCAGCTTGATACCTAGCGGAGAGCAGTTCTTC.

This chain uses TRBV6-6 with TRBJ2-7; 8 nucleotides agree with TRBD2. The CDR3 length is 16 residues. V lost 0 bases, J lost 0 bases, and 4 bases stayed unmatched. The germline gives CDR1 MNHNY, CDR2 SVGAGI (reference sequence). CDR3 DNA: TGTGCCAGCAGTTACTCGTCTAGCGGGCCCTCCTACGAGCAGTACTTC. Translating gives CASSYSSSGPSYEQYF.

The J gene is TRBJ2-3, the V gene TRBV14; D gene uncertain. Trimming took 2 bases from V and 2 from J, leaving 5 bases between them. CDR1 and CDR2 (germline): SGHDN, FVKESK. The CDR3 has 13 amino acids. In DNA form, the CDR3 reads TGTGCCAGCAGCCAACCTCTCACAGATACGCAGTATTTT. It codes for CASSQPLTDTQYF. The complete variable domain, with remaining parts taken from reference TRBV14 and TRBJ2-3, reads EAGVTQFPSHSVIEKGQTVTLRCDPISGHDNLYWYRRVMGKEIKFLLHFVKESKQDESGMPNNRFLAERTGGTYSTLKVQPAELEDSGVYFCASSQPLTDTQYFGPGTRLTVL.

V and J are TRBV25-1 and TRBJ2-3; no firm D call. The CDR3 has 12 amino acids. From germline, CDR1 is MGHDK and CDR2 SYGVNS. V lost 7 bases and J lost 4, with 9 bases in between. DNA for the CDR3: TGTGCCAGCAAAGCGTCGGCAGATACGCAGTATTTT. Its protein product is CASKASADTQYF.

The chain is built from TRBV5-1 and TRBJ2-2; D is unclear. Germline CDR1 SGHRS, CDR2 YFSETQ. Trimming took off 3 bases at V and 5 bases at J, with 11 bases between the two ends. This CDR3 contains 14 residues. CDR3 nucleotides: TGCGCCAGCAGCTCCGGAGTGAGGACCGGGGAGCTGTTTTTT. It codes for CASSSGVRTGELFF.

This clone was seen just once. The chain recombines TRBV7-3 with TRBJ2-1, with D maybe TRBD1 (6 bases). Trimming took 3 bases from V and 9 from J, leaving 9 bases between them. The CDR3 length is 12 residues. Germline V gene lookup returns CDR1 SGHTA and CDR2 FQGTGA. The CDR3 spells CASSFLGGEQFF. CDR3 nucleotides: TGTGCCAGCAGCTTCCTAGGGGGTGAGCAGTTCTTC.

The genes are TRBV7-9 and TRBJ2-7; D gene unclear. Germline assignment: CDR1 SEHNR and CDR2 FQNEAQ (reference sequence). The CDR3 is 13 residues long. Trimming cost V 1 base and J 3 bases, with 7 bases left between them. The CDR3 is CASSLGKGYEQYF. The CDR3 DNA follows: TGTGCCAGCAGCTTAGGAAAGGGCTACGAGCAGTACTTC.

The rearrangement links TRBV10-3 to TRBJ2-7; 8 bases fit TRBD1. The germline V gene encodes CDR1 ENHRY and CDR2 SYGVKD. This CDR3 region has 14 residues. V shed 2 bases, J shed 6 bases, and the junction held 6 bases outside the gene matches. The CDR3 DNA is TGTGCCATCAGTGAGCAGGGGGCGCAAGGCGAGCAGTACTTC. Its protein is CAISEQGAQGEQYF.

The chain joins TRBV5-1 to TRBJ2-3; the D call may be TRBD1 or TRBD2 (5 bases each). CDR1 is SGHRS, CDR2 YFSETQ, per germline. There are 14 residues in the CDR3. Trimming pared 0 bases from V and 8 bases from J, leaving 13 bases between. CDR3 in amino acids: CASSLAGPEGTQYF. As DNA, the CDR3 is TGCGCCAGCAGCTTGGCGGGGCCCGAGGGTACGCAGTATTTT.

The rearrangement uses TRBV5-1 and TRBJ1-4; D is uncertain. Deletions cut 1 base from V and 2 bases from J, with 6 bases between. CDR3 length equals 14 residues. The V gene's germline CDR1 is SGHRS and CDR2 YFSETQ. The CDR3 sequence: CASSLSLTNEKLFF. DNA of the CDR3: TGCGCCAGCAGCTTGTCACTTACTAATGAAAAACTGTTTTTT. The complete variable domain, with remaining parts taken from reference TRBV5-1 and TRBJ1-4, reads KAGVTQTPRYLIKTRGQQVTLSCSPISGHRSVSWYQQTPGQGLQFLFEYFSETQRNKGNFPGRFSGRQFSNSRSEMNVSTLELGDSALYLCASSLSLTNEKLFFGSGTQLSVL.

The chain employs TRBV14 and TRBJ2-7; 12 bases fit TRBD2. This CDR3 region has 15 residues. With 1 base clipped from V and 3 bases from J, the junction kept 1 base outside the gene matches. Germline V gene data show CDR1 as SGHDN and CDR2 as FVKESK. CDR3 DNA: TGTGCCAGCAGCCAAGGACTAGCGGGAGACTACGAGCAGTACTTC. It is translated as CASSQGLAGDYEQYF.

The chain is built from TRBV11-3 and TRBJ2-1; tentatively, D is TRBD2 (7 bases). The CDR3 extends over 17 amino acids. V dropped 0 bases and J dropped 10 bases, with 22 bases sitting between them. Germline V gene lookup returns CDR1 SGHNT and CDR2 YENEEA. The CDR3 reads CASSLDLGGGGAGEQFF. The CDR3 DNA follows: TGTGCCAGCAGCTTAGATCTTGGCGGAGGGGGGGCAGGGGAGCAGTTCTTC. Full variable domain (remainder filled in from reference TRBV11-3 and TRBJ2-1): EAGVVQSPRYKIIEKKQPVAFWCNPISGHNTLYWYLQNLGQGPELLIRYENEEAVDDSQLPKDRFSAERLKGVDSTLKIQPAELGDSAVYLCASSLDLGGGGAGEQFFGPGTRLTVL.

This chain joins TRBV6-1 and TRBJ1-5, with D perhaps matching TRBD1 (5 bases). The CDR3 has 14 amino acids. V lost 10 bases and J lost 6, with 19 bases in between. The V gene's germline CDR1 is MNHNS and CDR2 SASEGT. DNA of the CDR3: TGTGCCACCCGGGGGAGGGGATATCGTCAGCCCCAGCATTTT. It is translated as CATRGRGYRQPQHF.

As to this clone: The same CDR3 is also encoded by other DNA sequences in this sample. The chain links TRBV4-1 to TRBJ1-5; D ambiguous. V was cut by 1 base and J by 4 bases, with 5 bases left in between. This CDR3 has 13 residues. Per the germline V gene, CDR1 is MGHRA and CDR2 is YSYEKL. The chain's CDR3 is CASSQGQNQPQHF. The CDR3 DNA sequence: TGCGCCAGCAGCCAAGGTCAGAATCAGCCCCAGCATTTT.

The genes are TRBV15 and TRBJ1-1, with D tentatively TRBD1 (6 bases). Germline CDR1 is LNHNV and CDR2 is YYDKDF (reference sequence). V dropped 5 bases and J dropped 7 bases, with 17 bases sitting between them. The CDR3 spans 14 residues. CDR3 coding DNA: TGTGCCACCAGCGGGACATCGCCCTCAGGTGAAGCTTTCTTT. Amino acids: CATSGTSPSGEAFF.